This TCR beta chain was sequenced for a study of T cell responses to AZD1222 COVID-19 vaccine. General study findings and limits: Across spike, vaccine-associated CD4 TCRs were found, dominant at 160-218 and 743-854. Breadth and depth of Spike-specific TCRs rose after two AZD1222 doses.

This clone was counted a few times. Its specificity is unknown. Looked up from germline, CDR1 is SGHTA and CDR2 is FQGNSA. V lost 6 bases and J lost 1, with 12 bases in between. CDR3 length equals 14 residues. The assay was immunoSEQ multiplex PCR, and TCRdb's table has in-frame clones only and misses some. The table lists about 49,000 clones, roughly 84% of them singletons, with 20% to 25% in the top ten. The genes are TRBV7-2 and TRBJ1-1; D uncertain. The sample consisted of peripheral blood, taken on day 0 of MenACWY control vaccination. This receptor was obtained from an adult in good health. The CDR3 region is CASSPSTGNTEAFF. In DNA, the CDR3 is TGTGCCAGCAGTCCATCGACTGGGAACACTGAAGCTTTCTTT.